This TCR beta chain was identified in a study of OX40 agonist ivuxolimab in advanced cancers. Study-wide context: The costimulatory receptor OX40 (CD134) was targeted by ivuxolimab, a fully human IgG2 agonistic monoclonal antibody. The dose-escalation cohort was around 83% male with a mean age of about 65 years, ranging from roughly 23 to 80. The purpose of peripheral TCRbeta sequencing was to test whether ivuxolimab changed TCR sequence diversity and led to clonal T-cell expansion. Intravenous ivuxolimab was administered to patients every 2 weeks at six dose levels: 0.01, 0.1, 0.3, 1.5, 3 and 10 mg/kg. Among the roughly 54 dose-escalation patients, around 20 had hepatocellular carcinoma, 15 or so melanoma, 9 renal cell carcinoma and 9 head and neck cancer. The paper reports the monotherapy dose-escalation portion (N of about 50 patients) of the phase I ivuxolimab trial. Patients were allowed to have had prior anti-PD-1, anti-PD-L1 or anti-CTLA-4 therapy, and roughly 40% of the dose-escalation patients had been treated with checkpoint inhibitors. Partial responses occurred in three dose-escalation patients, of whom one had hepatocellular carcinoma and two had cutaneous melanoma. Results and caveats for the whole study, not just this receptor: Low levels of normalized T-cell clonal expansion were also seen in some nonresponding patients. Which antigens the clonally expanded peripheral T cells were specific for was not determined. On average, CD8+ T cells showed more expanded clones than CD4+ T cells after ivuxolimab. In partial responders in the 0.1-3.0 mg/kg groups, normalized peripheral clonal expansion was found to be among the lowest, especially among CD8+ T cells. At doses of 0.1 to 3.0 mg/kg, clonal expansion of both CD4+ and CD8+ blood T cells was observed from baseline to week 6.

Patients with autoimmune disease history or receiving systemic immunosuppression were excluded from the trial. Peripheral blood for TCR sequencing was collected from all dose cohorts at baseline, on cycle 4 day 1, and on cycle 7 day 1. Samples were obtained from an open-label, multicenter, first-in-human phase I dose-escalation trial of ivuxolimab. Adults with locally advanced or metastatic melanoma, renal cell carcinoma, hepatocellular carcinoma or head and neck squamous cell carcinoma were enrolled in the trial. Before TCR sequencing, CD4+ T cells and CD8+ T cells were sorted from peripheral blood as separate populations. For this clone: Its antigen remains undetermined. No base quality information exists; no much larger clone differs at one position.

Genomic DNA was extracted from sorted cells for sequencing of the TCRbeta CDR3 region. The immunoSEQ Assay was used to sequence the TCRbeta CDR3 regions. Not all clones reach the TCRdb copy of this immuneACCESS table, which keeps in-frame sequences only. Checked studies attribute under half of the gap to unresolved V genes and leave the rest unexplained. The table for this sample lists more than 60,000 clones; over 80% of them were counted only once. The top ten clonotypes cover roughly 3.3% of the sample. The CDR3 runs 14 residues from the cysteine to the phenylalanine. Just the 42-base CDR3 DNA is kept, in frame starting at base 1. CDR1 and CDR2, per the germline V gene, are SGHVS and FQNEAQ. V loses 1 base, J loses 8 bases, and the germline ends lie 12 bases apart.

The clonotype comes from an adult with an advanced solid tumor such as melanoma, head and neck, liver or kidney cancer. In this chain, TRBV7-8 is recombined with TRBJ2-1; the D call is possibly TRBD1 or TRBD2, each sharing 6 bases. The sequenced sample was CD4+ or CD8+ T cells sorted from blood, obtained in a trial of the OX40 agonist ivuxolimab. The CDR3 protein is CASSLGRGPDEQFF. The sequenced DNA: TGTGCCAGCAGCTTAGGACGGGGGCCGGATGAGCAGTTCTTC.